The T cell receptor beta chain described here comes from a study of spatial heterogeneity in lung cancer (dated by TCRdb to about 2019). Regarding the research as a whole: The donors were about 71 patients from the lung TRACERx cohort who had early-stage, untreated non-small cell lung cancer. Follow-up PBMC samples were sequenced whenever available, and the median time to follow-up was about two years after resection. Both alpha and beta chains were TCR-sequenced in samples taken at surgery, namely 220 tumor regions, fewer than 85 matched nontumor lung samples and 45 to 60 PBMC samples. Beta-chain transcripts were consistently detected in greater numbers than alpha-chain transcripts, which likely reflected higher beta-chain transcript abundance. In non-small cell lung cancer, the study quantitatively compared TCR alpha and beta repertoires across several tumor regions, matched nontumor lung, and blood. In the raw uncorrected reads, each unique combination of TCR and UMI appeared more than ten times on average. TCR repertoire features were related to nonsynonymous mutation counts determined by whole-exome sequencing of tumor tissue. Points the paper makes about the study in general: Additional single-cell paired TCR alpha and beta sequencing was considered necessary to confirm, at a functional level, the hypothesis that regional TCRs recognize regional mutations. Ubiquitous expanded tumor TCRs showed up in blood more often at tumor resection than at routine follow-up. Only approximately 15 patients were included in the comparisons of baseline and follow-up blood repertoires.

This clonotype was observed a few times. Its antigen remains unidentified. Base qualities are not at hand, and no much larger clone is one base apart. Per the publication, the time point label means: blood at routine non-recurrence follow-up after resection. TCR sequencing used whole RNA extracted from tumor and nontumor lung tissue, or from cryopreserved PBMC samples, without cell sorting. Only patients with enough RNA available from two or more tumor regions were chosen for TCR sequencing. The library relied on 5' RACE. The instrument given in TCRdb is NextSeq 500. In the TCR library protocol, a unique molecular identifier was attached to each TCR cDNA molecule so that PCR and sequencing errors could be corrected. Under the source paper's analysis protocol: Decombinator tools were used for TCR identification, UMI-based error correction and CDR3 extraction. Expanded TCRs were defined as those above a frequency of 2 per 1,000, corresponding to the top 1% of the tumor frequency distribution. Renyi diversity was computed with the R vegan package after each repertoire had been subsampled 100 times to 5,000 TCRs. To build CDR3 similarity networks, amino acid triplet string-kernel similarity was used, and CDR3s were connected when their pairwise similarity was above 0.82. The public sequencing data were trimmed at Q25 with fastp and processed into clonotypes with MiXCR by TCRdb, which kept only in-frame beta chains. All rows with the same CDR3 protein become a single entry with the most common DNA and genes. It is TCRdb's table, rather than the study itself, that gives the V and J calls and clone size. The table for this sample lists around 100,000 distinct CDR3 sequences; about 10% of them were counted only once. The ten top clones hold 20% to 30% of the sample.

CDR1 and CDR2, looked up from the germline V gene, are SGHDN and FVKESK. The CDR3 runs 15 residues from the cysteine to the phenylalanine. This entry keeps only the CDR3 DNA: 45 bases, framed from base 1. V is cut by 4 bases and J by 10 bases, and the space between the germline ends is 19 bases. The receptor was isolated from a female donor with early-stage non-small cell lung cancer. The material was PBMCs, obtained at follow-up. The chain was built from TRBV14 and TRBJ2-2; the D gene is not confidently resolved. The CDR3 protein: CASSPTPYRSEELFF. The sequence in DNA is TGTGCCAGCAGCCCCACGCCATATCGATCGGAGGAGCTGTTTTTT.